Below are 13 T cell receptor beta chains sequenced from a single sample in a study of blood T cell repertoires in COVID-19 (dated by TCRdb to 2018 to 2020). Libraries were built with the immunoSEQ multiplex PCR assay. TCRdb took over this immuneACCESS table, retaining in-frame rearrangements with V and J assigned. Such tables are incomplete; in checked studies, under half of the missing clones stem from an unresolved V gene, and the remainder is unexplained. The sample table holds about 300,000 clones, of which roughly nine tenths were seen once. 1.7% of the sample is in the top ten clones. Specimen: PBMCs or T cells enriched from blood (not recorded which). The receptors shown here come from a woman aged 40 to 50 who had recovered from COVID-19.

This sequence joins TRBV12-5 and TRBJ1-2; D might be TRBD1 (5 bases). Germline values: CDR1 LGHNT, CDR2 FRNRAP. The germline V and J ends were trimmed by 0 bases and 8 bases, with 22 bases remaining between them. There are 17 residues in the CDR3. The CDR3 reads CASGLVRGSEGGDGYTF. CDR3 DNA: TGTGCTAGTGGTTTGGTAAGAGGGAGCGAGGGAGGGGACGGCTACACCTTC.

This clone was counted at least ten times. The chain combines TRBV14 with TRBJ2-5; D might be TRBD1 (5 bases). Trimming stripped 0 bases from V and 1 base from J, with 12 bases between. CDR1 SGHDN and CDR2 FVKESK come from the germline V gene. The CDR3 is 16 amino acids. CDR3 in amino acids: CASSQDNQGLQETQYF. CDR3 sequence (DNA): TGTGCCAGCAGCCAAGATAACCAGGGCCTCCAAGAGACCCAGTACTTC.

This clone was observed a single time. CDR3 bases: TGCGCCAGCAGCTCCGGGGTAGTTTTGGCCAATGAGCAGTTCTTC. It yields the protein CASSSGVVLANEQFF. The chain joins TRBV5-1 to TRBJ2-1; D may be TRBD2 (5 bases). Trimming shortened V by 3 bases and J by 6 bases, and 16 bases separated the two germline ends. Germline V gene sequence: CDR1 SGHRS, CDR2 YFSETQ. This CDR3 is 15 amino acids long.

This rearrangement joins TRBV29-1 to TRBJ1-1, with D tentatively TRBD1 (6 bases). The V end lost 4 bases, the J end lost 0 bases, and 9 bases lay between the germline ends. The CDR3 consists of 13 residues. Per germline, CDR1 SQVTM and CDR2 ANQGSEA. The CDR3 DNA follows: TGCAGCGTTGTGGGGGCGATGAACACTGAAGCTTTCTTT. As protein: CSVVGAMNTEAFF.

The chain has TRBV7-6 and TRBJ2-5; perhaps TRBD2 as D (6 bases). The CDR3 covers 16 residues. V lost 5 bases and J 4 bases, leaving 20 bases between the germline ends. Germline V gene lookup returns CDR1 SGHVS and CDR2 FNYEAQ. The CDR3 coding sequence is TGTGCCAGCAGCGCCCAGCGGGTGAGGGCTTTAGAGACCCAGTACTTC. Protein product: CASSAQRVRALETQYF.

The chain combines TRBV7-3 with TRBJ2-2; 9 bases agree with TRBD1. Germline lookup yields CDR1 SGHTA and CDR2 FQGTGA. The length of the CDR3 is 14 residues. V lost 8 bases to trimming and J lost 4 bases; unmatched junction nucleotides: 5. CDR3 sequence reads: CASGTGIGTGELFF. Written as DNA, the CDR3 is TGTGCCAGCGGGACAGGGATAGGCACCGGGGAGCTGTTTTTT. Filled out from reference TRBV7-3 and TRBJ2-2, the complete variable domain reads GAGVSQTPSNKVTEKGKYVELRCDPISGHTALYWYRQSLGQGPEFLIYFQGTGAADDSGLPNDRFFAVRPEGSVSTLKIQRTERGDSAVYLCASGTGIGTGELFFGEGSRLTVL.

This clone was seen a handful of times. The CDR3 sequence is CASSQGPGTGLVNEKLFF. The CDR3 DNA sequence: TGCGCCAGCAGCCAAGGCCCCGGGACAGGGCTTGTGAATGAAAAACTGTTTTTT. The chain recombines TRBV4-1 with TRBJ1-4; 9 positions match TRBD1. The CDR3 length is 18 residues. V dropped 1 base and J dropped 5; count of bases not matched to a gene: 11. The germline V gene encodes CDR1 MGHRA and CDR2 YSYEKL.

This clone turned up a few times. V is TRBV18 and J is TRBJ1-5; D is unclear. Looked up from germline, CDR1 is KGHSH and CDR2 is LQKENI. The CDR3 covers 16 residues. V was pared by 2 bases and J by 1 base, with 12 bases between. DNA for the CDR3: TGTGCCAGCTCACCAGTAAGCCGAAGAAGCAATCAGCCCCAGCATTTT. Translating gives CASSPVSRRSNQPQHF.

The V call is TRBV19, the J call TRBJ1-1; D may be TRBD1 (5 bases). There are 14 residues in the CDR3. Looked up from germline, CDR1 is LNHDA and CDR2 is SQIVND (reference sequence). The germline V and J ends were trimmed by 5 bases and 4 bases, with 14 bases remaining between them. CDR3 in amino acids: CASSGQGSRTEAFF. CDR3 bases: TGTGCCAGTAGTGGGCAGGGAAGTCGCACTGAAGCTTTCTTT. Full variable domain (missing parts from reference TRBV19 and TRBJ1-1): DGGITQSPKYLFRKEGQNVTLSCEQNLNHDAMYWYRQDPGQGLRLIYYSQIVNDFQKGDIAEGYSVSREKKESFPLTVTSAQKNPTAFYLCASSGQGSRTEAFFGQGTRLTVV.

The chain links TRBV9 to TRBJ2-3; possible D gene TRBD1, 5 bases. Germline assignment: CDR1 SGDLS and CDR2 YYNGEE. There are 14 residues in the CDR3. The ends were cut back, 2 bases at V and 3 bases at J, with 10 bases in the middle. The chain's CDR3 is CASSVTAGTDTQYF. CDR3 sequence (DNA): TGTGCCAGCAGCGTCACTGCAGGGACAGATACGCAGTATTTT.

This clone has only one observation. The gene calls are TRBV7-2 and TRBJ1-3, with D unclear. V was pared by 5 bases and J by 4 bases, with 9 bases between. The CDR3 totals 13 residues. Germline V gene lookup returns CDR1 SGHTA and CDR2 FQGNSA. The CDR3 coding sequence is TGTGCCAGCAGCCCCCGGGTCGGAAACACCATATATTTT. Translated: CASSPRVGNTIYF.

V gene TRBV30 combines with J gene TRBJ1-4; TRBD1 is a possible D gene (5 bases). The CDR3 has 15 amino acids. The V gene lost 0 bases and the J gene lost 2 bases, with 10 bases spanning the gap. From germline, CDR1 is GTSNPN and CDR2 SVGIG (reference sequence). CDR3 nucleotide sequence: TGTGCCTGGAGTGTACTTCGACAGACTAATGAAAAACTGTTTTTT. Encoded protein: CAWSVLRQTNEKLFF.

CDR3 region: CASSPPIGQGARGYTF. CDR3 bases: TGTGCCAGCAGCCCTCCCATCGGACAGGGGGCGCGGGGCTACACCTTC. V and J are TRBV9 and TRBJ1-2, with 11 bases identical to TRBD1. This CDR3 region has 16 residues. Per the germline V gene, CDR1 is SGDLS and CDR2 is YYNGEE. V gave up 4 bases and J gave up 8 bases; unmatched junction bases: 13.